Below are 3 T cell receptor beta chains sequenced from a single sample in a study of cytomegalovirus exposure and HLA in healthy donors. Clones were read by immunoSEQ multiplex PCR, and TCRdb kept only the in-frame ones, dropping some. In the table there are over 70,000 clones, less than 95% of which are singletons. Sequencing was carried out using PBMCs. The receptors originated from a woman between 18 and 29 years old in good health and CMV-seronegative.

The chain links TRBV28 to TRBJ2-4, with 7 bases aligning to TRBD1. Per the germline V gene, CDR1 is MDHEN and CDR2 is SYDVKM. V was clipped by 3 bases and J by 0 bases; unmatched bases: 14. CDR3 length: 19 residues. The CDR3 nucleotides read TGTGCCAGCAGTTTTGAGGGGGCGCGTAGAACCTTAGCCAAAAACATTCAGTACTTC. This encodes CASSFEGARRTLAKNIQYF.

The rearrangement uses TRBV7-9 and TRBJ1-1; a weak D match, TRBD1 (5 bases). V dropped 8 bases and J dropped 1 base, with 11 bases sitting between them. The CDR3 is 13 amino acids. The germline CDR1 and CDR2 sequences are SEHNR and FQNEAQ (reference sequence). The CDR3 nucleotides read TGTGCCAGCCGCGGGGCGGCGAACACTGAAGCTTTCTTT. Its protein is CASRGAANTEAFF. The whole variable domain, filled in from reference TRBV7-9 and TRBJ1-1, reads DTGVSQNPRHKITKRGQNVTFRCDPISEHNRLYWYRQTLGQGPEFLTYFQNEAQLEKSRLLSDRFSAERPKGSFSTLEIQRTEQGDSAMYLCASRGAANTEAFFGQGTRLTVV.

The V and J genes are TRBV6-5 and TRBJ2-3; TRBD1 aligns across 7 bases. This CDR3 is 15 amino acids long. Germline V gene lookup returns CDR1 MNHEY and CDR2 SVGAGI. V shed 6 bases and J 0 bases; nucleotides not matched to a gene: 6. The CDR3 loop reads CASRWDSKSTDTQYF. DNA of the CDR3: TGTGCCAGCAGGTGGGACAGCAAAAGCACAGATACGCAGTATTTT.